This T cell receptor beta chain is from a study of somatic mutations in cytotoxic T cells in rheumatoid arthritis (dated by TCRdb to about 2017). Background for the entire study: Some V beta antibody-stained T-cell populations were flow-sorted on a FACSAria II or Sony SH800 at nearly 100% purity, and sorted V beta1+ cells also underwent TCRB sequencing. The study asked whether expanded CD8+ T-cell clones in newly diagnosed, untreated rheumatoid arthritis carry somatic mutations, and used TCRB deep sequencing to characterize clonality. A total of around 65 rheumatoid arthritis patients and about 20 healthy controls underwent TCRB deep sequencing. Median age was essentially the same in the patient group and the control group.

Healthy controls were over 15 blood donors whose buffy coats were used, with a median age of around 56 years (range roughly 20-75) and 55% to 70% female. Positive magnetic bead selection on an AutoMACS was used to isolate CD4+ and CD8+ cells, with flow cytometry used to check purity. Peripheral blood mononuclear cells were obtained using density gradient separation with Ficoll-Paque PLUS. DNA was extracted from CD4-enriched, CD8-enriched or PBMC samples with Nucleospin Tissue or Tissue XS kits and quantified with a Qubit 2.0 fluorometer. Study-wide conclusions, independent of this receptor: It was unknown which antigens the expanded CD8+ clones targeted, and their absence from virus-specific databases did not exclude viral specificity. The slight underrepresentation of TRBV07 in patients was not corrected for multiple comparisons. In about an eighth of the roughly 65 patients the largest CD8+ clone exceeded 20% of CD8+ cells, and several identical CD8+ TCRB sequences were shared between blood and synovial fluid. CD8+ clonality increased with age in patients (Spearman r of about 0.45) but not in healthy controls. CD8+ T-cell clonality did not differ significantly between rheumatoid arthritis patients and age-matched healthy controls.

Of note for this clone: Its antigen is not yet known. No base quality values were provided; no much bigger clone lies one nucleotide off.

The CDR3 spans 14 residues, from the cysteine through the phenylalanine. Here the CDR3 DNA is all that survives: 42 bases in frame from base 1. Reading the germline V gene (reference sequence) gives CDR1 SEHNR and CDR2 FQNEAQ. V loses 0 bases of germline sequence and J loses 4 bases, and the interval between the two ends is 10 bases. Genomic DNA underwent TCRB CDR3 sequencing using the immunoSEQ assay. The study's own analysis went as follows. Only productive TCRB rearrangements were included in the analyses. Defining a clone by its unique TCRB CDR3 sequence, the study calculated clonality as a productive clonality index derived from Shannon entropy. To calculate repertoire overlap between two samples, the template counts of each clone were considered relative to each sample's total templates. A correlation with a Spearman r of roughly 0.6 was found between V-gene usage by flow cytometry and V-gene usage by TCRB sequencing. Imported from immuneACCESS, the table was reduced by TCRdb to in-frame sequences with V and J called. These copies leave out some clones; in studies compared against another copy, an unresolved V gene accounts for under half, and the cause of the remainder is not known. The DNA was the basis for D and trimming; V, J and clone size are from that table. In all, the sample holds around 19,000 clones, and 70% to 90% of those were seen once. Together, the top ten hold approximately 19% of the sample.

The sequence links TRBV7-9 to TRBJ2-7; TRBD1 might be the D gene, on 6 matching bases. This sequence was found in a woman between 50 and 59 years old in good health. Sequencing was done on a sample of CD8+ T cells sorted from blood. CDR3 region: CASSLAGAGYEQYF. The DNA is TGTGCCAGCAGCTTAGCGGGGGCCGGATACGAGCAGTACTTC.